This T cell receptor (beta chain) stems from a study of human thymus T cells. Overall study findings and caveats: Thymic repertoires from unrelated individuals overlapped highly, related research reported. Apparent bias marked the V and J gene usage of thymic and blood repertoires.

The CDR3 is made up of 10 amino acids. The germline V gene encodes CDR1 MRHNA and CDR2 SNTAGT. Trimming left V 3 bases short and J 5 bases short, with 1 base between. Sequencing used immunoSEQ multiplex PCR; TCRdb keeps in-frame clones, though not all of them. The sample carries fewer than 90,000 clones, approximately 96% recorded once. As concerns this clone: Its specificity is not known.

Thymic samples were excised during corrective heart operations. Samples came from healthy Finnish infants during open corrective cardiac surgery. Sequenced sample: thymus tissue. J is TRBJ1-2 and V is TRBV6-4; D remains ambiguous. The sequence was obtained from a boy under two years old with a congenital heart defect but otherwise immunologically healthy. Written as DNA, the CDR3 is TGTGCCAGCAGTGAATATGGCTACACCTTC. Protein product: CASSEYGYTF.